The entry below describes one T cell receptor beta chain. The target of this receptor is not known. Nothing much larger sits one base from this clone, and base qualities are not available. The sample belongs to a study of cytomegalovirus exposure and HLA in healthy donors (dated by TCRdb to about 2017). Regarding the complete study: An earlier analysis of approximately 640 of the donors reported 250 to 300 Gb of sequence data and approximately 110 million unique TCR beta sequences from 150 million to 200 million T cells. Besides the first cohort of roughly 640 subjects, a separate validation cohort made up of 120 or so different subjects was used. HLA typing included class I and class II loci at four-digit resolution. Four to six DR-DQ haplotypes were handled as single units for association and clustering because linkage in the cohort was strong. The aim of the study was to test whether cataloging public T cell receptors could identify signatures of past pathogen exposure. Rather than using new phenotypic data, the later analysis identified candidate immune exposures from TCR beta sequences and from how often those sequences occurred across donors. On average, roughly 250,000 unique TCR beta nucleotide sequences were sequenced per donor among some 420 genotyped donors of the cohort, with roughly 18% of those sequences being non-productive. Genome-wide SNP genotypes for about 65% of the roughly 670 donors were used in a later genetic analysis, which treated that subset as a discovery cohort. Using immunosequencing, the study profiled T cell repertoires from around 680 subjects and related those repertoires to cytomegalovirus serostatus. Donor age, sex, ethnicity and CMV serostatus were collected together with the repertoire data. The number of typed donors differed by locus: about 629-630 for A, B, C, DRB1 and DQB1; roughly 510 for DQA1; 606 for DPA1; and some 470 for DPB1. About 280 gigabases of sequencing data and 70 million to 100 million unique TCR sequences were included in an early release covering 550 to 800 HLA-typed donors. To predict cytomegalovirus infection status, the study combined high-throughput TCR immunosequencing, statistical association of individual TCRs with disease status, and machine learning. An earlier analysis of 587 of the donors applied high-throughput TCR beta sequencing to assess whether each TCR beta V gene segment acted as functional or pseudogenic. To study patterns of TCR occurrence, a later analysis re-analyzed previously published TCR beta repertoires from 700 or so donors and added high-resolution HLA genotyping. All discovery cohort repertoires had been generated on a single sequencing platform. The genetic ancestry cluster associated with self-reported Caucasian donors included 70% to 85% of the roughly 380 genotyped donors. Findings and caveats that apply to the study as a whole: At a false discovery rate of 0.05, a later analysis linked 16,000 or so TCR beta sequences to specific HLA alleles. The study listed 164 TCR beta chains as associated with cytomegalovirus. In vitro tests confirmed that a few of the cytomegalovirus-associated TCR beta chains recognize cytomegalovirus antigens. A further reported finding was that TCR beta sequences accurately predicted the HLA-A and HLA-B alleles for most subjects in the first cohort. In an earlier analysis of 587 of the donors, most TCR beta V segments appeared in productive rearrangements about 90% or about 30% of the time, broadly matching IMGT annotations. According to a later analysis, TCR association rates differed among HLA loci, with DRB1 alleles showing the most associated TCRs and HLA-C alleles showing the fewest. Linkage disequilibrium might explain the correlated functional status among segregating V segments, but an unknown experimental factor could not be ruled out. This cohort had only TCR beta chains sequenced, and the lack of alpha or paired-chain data limited which features could be detected. Because HLA typing was missing for some donors at each locus, association tests included only the typed subset. According to a later analysis, most CMV-associated TCR beta chains appeared to be HLA-restricted, and the HLA associations seemed to be driven largely by CMV exposure. Compared with equally common non-associated chains, HLA-associated TCR beta chains in a later analysis were more clonally expanded and had lower generation probabilities. In a later analysis, several top co-occurrence clusters were reported to appear linked to parvovirus B19, influenza, CMV and Epstein-Barr virus. The classifier was reported to diagnose cytomegalovirus status with high specificity and sensitivity in both the original and validation cohorts. Seventeen rarely observed V segments, including chromosome 9 orphons, were excluded from the earlier analysis of about 500 of the donors because counts were too low. Assigning TCR associations to individual alleles was difficult when HLA alleles, especially DR and DQ, strongly co-occurred. A group of highly shared sequence variants was considered likely to be a technical artifact of the sequencing pipeline. A later genetic analysis reported fewer N-insertions in productive TCRs among donors in an Asian-associated ancestry cluster than the roughly 620-donor mean. The authors suggested that the approach could potentially be extended to other disease states and immunological phenotypes. An association between a missense DCLRE1C variant and V-gene and J-gene trimming of TCR beta chains was found in a later genetic analysis and replicated in an independent cohort. The presence/absence analyses assumed that sequencing depth was roughly uniform across donors, and that assumption may not be true. Across donors, most TCR sequences were observed very rarely, whereas some public TCRs were present in many individuals. Immune exposure information for the cohort was limited to CMV serostatus.

The receptor library was made with the immunoSEQ multiplex PCR assay. A mixture of 60 forward primers for TCR Vbeta segments and 13 reverse primers for TCR Jbeta segments was used in the multiplex PCR. A multiplex PCR assay on genomic DNA amplified the CDR3 region of rearranged TCR beta genes. Amplified TCR beta libraries were sequenced as 87-base-pair reads on the Illumina HiSeq System. The published analysis was carried out like this. A later analysis tallied 75 million to 95 million unique TCR beta chains across the 640 or so repertoires, and about 12 million of those chains were shared by two or more donors. A nearest-neighbor algorithm error-corrected the raw reads and collapsed the reads into unique sequences, merging closely related sequences to remove PCR and sequencing errors. CDR3 sequences were aligned to IMGT reference sequences to assign V, D and J gene segments. Each retained sequence needed at least a six-nucleotide match to both a V gene segment and a J gene segment. A rearrangement was called productive if the CDR3 had no stop codons and remained in frame with V and J, and every other rearrangement was called non-productive. CDR3 was defined by IMGT convention, running from the second conserved V-encoded cysteine to the conserved J-encoded phenylalanine. The earlier analysis of 587 of the donors excluded sequences that lacked an unambiguous match to a single V gene segment. An earlier analysis of 500 to 700 of the donors classified V segments as functional when productive rearrangements were above 56.7% and as segregating when the standard deviation between donors was above 5%. A statistical classification framework was built to diagnose cytomegalovirus status from the catalog of TCR beta chain sequences. A later analysis assigned V and J genes by comparing TCR nucleotide sequences with IMGT/GENE-DB human TR gene sequences. In a later analysis, CDR3 sequences and most-parsimonious VDJ recombination scenarios were assigned using the TCRdist pipeline. A later analysis defined each TCR beta chain by its CDR3 amino acid sequence plus V-gene family, and excluded reads lacking a unique V-gene family. To address suspected cross-contamination and a sequencing artifact, a later analysis removed around 590 highly shared, low-generation-probability nucleotide sequences. In a later analysis, a clonal expansion index was calculated for each public chain from normalized within-repertoire ranks of inferred template counts. Generation probabilities in a later analysis came from a VDJ recombination model fitted to out-of-frame rearrangements, and those results were checked against IGoR. In a later analysis, TCR-TCR, TCR-HLA and TCR-CMV co-occurrence was scored with hypergeometric tests, and a repertoire-size bias correction was applied to TCR pairs. In a later analysis, false discovery rates were estimated by permuting HLA or CMV assignments 20 times. A later analysis grouped co-occurring TCRs with DBSCAN, adding TCRdist sequence similarity when clustering within HLA-allele-positive subsets. Repertoires with fewer than 30,000 or more than 120,000 public chains were left out of co-occurrence clustering, as were a handful of repertoires with anomalous nucleotide sharing. TCRdb took over this immuneACCESS table, retaining in-frame rearrangements with V and J assigned. Such tables are incomplete; in checked studies, under half of the missing clones stem from an unresolved V gene, and the remainder is unexplained. From that table come the V and J calls and clone size; the DNA was used to work out D and trimming. The sample table lists more than 95,000 clones, roughly 79% of them with a count of one. The ten largest account for around 4% of the sample.

In total, just over 650 healthy bone marrow donors made up the cohort. At the time of sampling, all cohort members were nominally healthy, though unrecorded immune exposures were likely present. The donor was CMV seronegative and belonged to the group of more than 300 seronegative cohort members. A peripheral blood sample was collected from each donor, and TCR beta sequencing was performed on peripheral blood mononuclear cells. Genomic DNA extraction from the blood cell samples was performed with the Qiagen DNeasy Blood Extraction Kit. Sequencing used PBMCs. The TCR originated in a woman younger than 45 in good health and CMV-seronegative.

CDR3 protein: CASSIGQGGEKLFF. The bases read TGTGCCAGTAGTATCGGGCAGGGGGGCGAAAAACTGTTTTTT. In this chain, TRBV19 is recombined with TRBJ1-4, with 7 bases aligning to TRBD1. For this chain, trimming is 3 bases at the V end and 8 bases at the J end, and the number of junction bases without a gene match is 6. The germline V gene (reference sequence) supplies CDR1 LNHDA and CDR2 SQIVND. The CDR3 starts with the cysteine, ends with the phenylalanine, and has 14 residues. Just CDR3 DNA is preserved here, 42 bases in frame from base 1.